A single TCR beta chain is shown here with its context. Its antigen remains unknown. This record comes from a study of cytomegalovirus exposure and HLA in healthy donors. Researchers ran the PCR with 60 Vbeta and 13 Jbeta primers. Method: immunoSEQ multiplex PCR; TCRdb's copy keeps in-frame clones and lacks some. Of 50,000 to 70,000 clones listed, less than 85% are singletons. CDR1 is LNHDA, CDR2 SQIVND, per germline (reference sequence). The CDR3 is made up of 15 amino acids. V was trimmed by 6 bases and J by 5 bases, leaving 19 bases between them. Study-level results: A few CMV-associated chains proved CMV antigen-specific in vitro. Follow-up analysis later connected one missense variant in DCLRE1C with trimming of TCR beta V- and J-genes. Differences between HLA loci emerged in a later analysis of TCR association rates, with DRB1 most and HLA-C fewest. As immune exposure information, only CMV serostatus was available.

The sequencing input was PBMCs. This clonotype was obtained from a man aged 30 to 45 in good health and CMV-seropositive. This sequence joins TRBV19 and TRBJ1-2; unclear D gene. As DNA, the CDR3 is TGTGCCAGTAGACCTCTTTCGGGAGGCTCGTATGGCTACACCTTC. Amino acid sequence: CASRPLSGGSYGYTF.